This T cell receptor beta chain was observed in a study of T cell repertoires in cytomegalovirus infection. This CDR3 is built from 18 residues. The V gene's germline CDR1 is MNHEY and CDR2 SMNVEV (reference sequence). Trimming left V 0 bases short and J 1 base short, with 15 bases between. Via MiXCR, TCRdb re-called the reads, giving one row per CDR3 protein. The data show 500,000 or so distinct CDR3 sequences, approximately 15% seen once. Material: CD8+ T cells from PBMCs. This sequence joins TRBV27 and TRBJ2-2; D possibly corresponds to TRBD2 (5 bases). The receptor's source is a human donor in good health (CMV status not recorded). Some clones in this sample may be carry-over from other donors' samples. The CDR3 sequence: CASSLSLGVARNTGELFF. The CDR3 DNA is TGTGCCAGCAGTTTATCCCTCGGGGTAGCGAGGAACACCGGGGAGCTGTTTTTT.